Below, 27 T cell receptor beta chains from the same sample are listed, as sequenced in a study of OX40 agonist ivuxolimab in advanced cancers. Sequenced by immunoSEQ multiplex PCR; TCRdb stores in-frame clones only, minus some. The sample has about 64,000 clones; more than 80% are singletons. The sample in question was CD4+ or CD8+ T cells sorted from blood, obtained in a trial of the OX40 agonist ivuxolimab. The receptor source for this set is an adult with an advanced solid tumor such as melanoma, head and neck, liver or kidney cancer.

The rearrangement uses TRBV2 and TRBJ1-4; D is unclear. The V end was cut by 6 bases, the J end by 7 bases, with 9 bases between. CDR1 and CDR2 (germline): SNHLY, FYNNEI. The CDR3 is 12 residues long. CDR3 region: CASSPGGEKLFF. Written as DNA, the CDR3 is TGTGCCAGCAGCCCGGGCGGTGAAAAACTGTTTTTT.

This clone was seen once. Written as DNA, the CDR3 is TGTGCCAGCAGTTTGGTCTGGGGACAGGCGAACTATGGCTACACCTTC. It encodes CASSLVWGQANYGYTF. The chain combines TRBV27 with TRBJ1-2; 8 positions agree with TRBD1. Per the germline V gene, CDR1 is MNHEY and CDR2 is SMNVEV (reference sequence). This CDR3 spans 16 amino acids. J lost 2 bases, V lost 3 bases, and 8 bases had no gene match.

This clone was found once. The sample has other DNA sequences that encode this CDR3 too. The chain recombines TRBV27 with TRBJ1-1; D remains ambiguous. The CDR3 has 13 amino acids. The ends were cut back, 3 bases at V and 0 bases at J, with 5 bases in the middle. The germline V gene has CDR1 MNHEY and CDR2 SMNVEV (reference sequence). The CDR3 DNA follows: TGTGCCAGCAGTTTTCAGTTGAACACTGAAGCTTTCTTT. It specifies CASSFQLNTEAFF.

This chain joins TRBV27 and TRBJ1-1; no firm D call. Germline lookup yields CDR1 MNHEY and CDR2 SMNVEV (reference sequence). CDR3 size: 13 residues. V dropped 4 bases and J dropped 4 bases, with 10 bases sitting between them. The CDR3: CASSSRMTTEAFF. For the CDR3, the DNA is TGTGCCAGCAGTTCACGAATGACCACTGAAGCTTTCTTT.

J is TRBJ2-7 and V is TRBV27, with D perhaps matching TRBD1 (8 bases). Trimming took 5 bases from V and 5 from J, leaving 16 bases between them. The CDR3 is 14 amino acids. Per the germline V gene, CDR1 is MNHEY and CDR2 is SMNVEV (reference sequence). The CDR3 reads CASSIQGGIDEQYF. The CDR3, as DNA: TGTGCCAGCAGTATACAGGGGGGGATCGACGAGCAGTACTTC.

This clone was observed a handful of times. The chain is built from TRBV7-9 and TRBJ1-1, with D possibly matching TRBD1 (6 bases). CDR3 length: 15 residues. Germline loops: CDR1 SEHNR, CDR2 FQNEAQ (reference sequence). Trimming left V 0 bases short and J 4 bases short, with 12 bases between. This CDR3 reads CASSLASGEGTEAFF. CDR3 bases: TGTGCCAGCAGCTTAGCTTCAGGGGAAGGCACTGAAGCTTTCTTT.

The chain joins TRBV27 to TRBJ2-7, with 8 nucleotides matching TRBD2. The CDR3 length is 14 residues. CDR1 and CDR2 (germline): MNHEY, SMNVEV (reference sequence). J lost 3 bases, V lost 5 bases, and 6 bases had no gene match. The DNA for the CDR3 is TGTGCCAGCAGTGGCAGCGGGAGTTTCTACGAGCAGTACTTC. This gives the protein CASSGSGSFYEQYF.

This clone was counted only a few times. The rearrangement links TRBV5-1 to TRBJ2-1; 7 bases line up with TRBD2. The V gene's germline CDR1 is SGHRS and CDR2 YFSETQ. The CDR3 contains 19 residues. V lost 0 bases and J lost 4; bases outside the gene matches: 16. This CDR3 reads CASSLGGRDYQQSYNEQFF. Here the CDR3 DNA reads TGCGCCAGCAGCTTGGGGGGCCGGGACTACCAACAAAGTTACAATGAGCAGTTCTTC. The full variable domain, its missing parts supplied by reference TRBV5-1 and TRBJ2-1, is KAGVTQTPRYLIKTRGQQVTLSCSPISGHRSVSWYQQTPGQGLQFLFEYFSETQRNKGNFPGRFSGRQFSNSRSEMNVSTLELGDSALYLCASSLGGRDYQQSYNEQFFGPGTRLTVL.

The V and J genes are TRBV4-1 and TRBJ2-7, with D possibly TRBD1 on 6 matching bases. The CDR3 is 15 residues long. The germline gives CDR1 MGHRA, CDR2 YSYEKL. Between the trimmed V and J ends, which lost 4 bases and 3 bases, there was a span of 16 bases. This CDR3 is CASSPEIVDSYEQYF. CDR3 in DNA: TGCGCCAGCAGCCCCGAAATCGTGGACAGCTACGAGCAGTACTTC.

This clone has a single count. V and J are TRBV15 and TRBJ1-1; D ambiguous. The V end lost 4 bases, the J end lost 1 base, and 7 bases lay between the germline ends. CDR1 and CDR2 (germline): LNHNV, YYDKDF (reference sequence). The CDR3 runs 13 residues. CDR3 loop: CATSKTQNTEAFF. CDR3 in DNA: TGTGCCACCAGCAAGACACAGAACACTGAAGCTTTCTTT.

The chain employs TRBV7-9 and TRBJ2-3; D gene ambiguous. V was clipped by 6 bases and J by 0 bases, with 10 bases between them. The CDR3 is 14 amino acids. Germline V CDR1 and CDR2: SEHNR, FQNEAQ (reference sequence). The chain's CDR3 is CASRGELSTDTQYF. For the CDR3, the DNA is TGTGCCAGCAGAGGAGAACTTAGCACAGATACGCAGTATTTT.

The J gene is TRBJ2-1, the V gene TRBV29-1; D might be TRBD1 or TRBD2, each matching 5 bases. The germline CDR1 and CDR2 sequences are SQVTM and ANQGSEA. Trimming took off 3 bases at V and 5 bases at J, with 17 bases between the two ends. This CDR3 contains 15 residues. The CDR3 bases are TGCAGCGTTGAGGGACCGTTTGGCCTCAACAATGAGCAGTTCTTC. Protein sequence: CSVEGPFGLNNEQFF.

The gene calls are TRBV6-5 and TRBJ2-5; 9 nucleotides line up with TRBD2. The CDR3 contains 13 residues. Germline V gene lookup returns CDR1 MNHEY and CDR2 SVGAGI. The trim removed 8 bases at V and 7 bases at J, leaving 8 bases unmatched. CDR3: CASFSGGSGTQYF. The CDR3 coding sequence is TGTGCCAGCTTTAGCGGGGGTAGCGGGACCCAGTACTTC.

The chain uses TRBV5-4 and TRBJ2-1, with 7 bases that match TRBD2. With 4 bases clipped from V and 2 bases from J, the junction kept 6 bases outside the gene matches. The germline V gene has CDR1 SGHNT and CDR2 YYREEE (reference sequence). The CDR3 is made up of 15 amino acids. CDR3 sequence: CASSPSSGPYNEQFF. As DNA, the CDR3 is TGTGCCAGCAGCCCTTCTAGCGGACCCTACAATGAGCAGTTCTTC.

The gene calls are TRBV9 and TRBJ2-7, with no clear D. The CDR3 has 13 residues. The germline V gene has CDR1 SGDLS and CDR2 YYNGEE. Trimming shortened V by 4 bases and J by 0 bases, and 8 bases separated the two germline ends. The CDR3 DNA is TGTGCCAGCAGCCCAGACCCCTCCTACGAGCAGTACTTC. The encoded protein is CASSPDPSYEQYF.

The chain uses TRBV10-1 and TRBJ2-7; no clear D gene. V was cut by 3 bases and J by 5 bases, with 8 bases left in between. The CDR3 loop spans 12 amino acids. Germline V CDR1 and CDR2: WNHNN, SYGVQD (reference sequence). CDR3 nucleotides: TGCGCCAGCAGTGATCGGCTGGACGAGCAGTACTTC. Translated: CASSDRLDEQYF.

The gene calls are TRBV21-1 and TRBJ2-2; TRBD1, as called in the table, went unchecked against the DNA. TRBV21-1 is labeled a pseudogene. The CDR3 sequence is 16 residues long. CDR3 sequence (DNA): TGTGCCAGCAGCTTATGGGACAGGGATATGAACGGGGAGCTGTTTTTT. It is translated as CASSLWDRDMNGELFF.

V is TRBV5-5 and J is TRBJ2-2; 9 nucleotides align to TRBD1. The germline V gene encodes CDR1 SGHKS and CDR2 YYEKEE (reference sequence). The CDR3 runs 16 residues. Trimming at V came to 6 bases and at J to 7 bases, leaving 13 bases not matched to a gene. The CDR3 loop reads CASTQPGQGPSGELFF. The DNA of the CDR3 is TGTGCCAGCACCCAACCGGGACAGGGCCCGAGCGGGGAGCTGTTTTTT.

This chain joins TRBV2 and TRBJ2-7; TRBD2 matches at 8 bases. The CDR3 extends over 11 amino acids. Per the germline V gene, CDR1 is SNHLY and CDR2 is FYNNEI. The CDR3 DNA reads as TGTACCTCCGGGACTAGTGTTGAGCAGTACTTC. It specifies CTSGTSVEQYF.

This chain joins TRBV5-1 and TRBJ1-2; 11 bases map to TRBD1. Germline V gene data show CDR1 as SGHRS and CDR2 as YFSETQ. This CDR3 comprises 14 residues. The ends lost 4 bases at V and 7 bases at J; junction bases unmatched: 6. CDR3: CASSEDGTGGGYTF. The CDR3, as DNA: TGCGCCAGCAGCGAGGACGGGACAGGGGGTGGCTACACCTTC.

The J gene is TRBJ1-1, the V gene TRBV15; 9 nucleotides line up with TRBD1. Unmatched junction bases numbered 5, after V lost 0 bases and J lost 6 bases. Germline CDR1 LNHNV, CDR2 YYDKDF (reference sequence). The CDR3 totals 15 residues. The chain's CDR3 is CATSRDDTGGPEAFF. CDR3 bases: TGTGCCACCAGCAGAGATGATACAGGGGGCCCTGAAGCTTTCTTT.

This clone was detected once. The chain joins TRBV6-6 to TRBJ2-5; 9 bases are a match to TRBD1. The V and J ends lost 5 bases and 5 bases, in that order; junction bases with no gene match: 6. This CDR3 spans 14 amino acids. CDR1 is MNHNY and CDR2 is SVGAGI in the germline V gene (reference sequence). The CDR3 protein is CASSKQGAGETQYF. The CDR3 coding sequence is TGTGCCAGCAGTAAACAGGGGGCAGGGGAGACCCAGTACTTC.

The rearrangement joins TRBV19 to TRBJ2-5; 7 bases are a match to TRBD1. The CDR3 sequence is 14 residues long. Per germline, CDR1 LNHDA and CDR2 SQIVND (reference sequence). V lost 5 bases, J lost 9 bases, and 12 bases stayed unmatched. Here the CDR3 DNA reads TGTGCCAGTAGTGGGGGACAGTCGATGAGGGCCCAGTACTTC. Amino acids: CASSGGQSMRAQYF.

Here the CDR3 reads CASSHPTGMGHEQYF. CDR3 coding DNA: TGCGCCAGCAGCCACCCGACAGGGATGGGCCACGAGCAGTACTTC. This rearrangement joins TRBV5-1 to TRBJ2-7; TRBD1 aligns across 7 bases. The CDR3 has 15 amino acids. From germline, CDR1 is SGHRS and CDR2 YFSETQ. V was clipped by 4 bases and J by 5 bases; unmatched bases: 12.

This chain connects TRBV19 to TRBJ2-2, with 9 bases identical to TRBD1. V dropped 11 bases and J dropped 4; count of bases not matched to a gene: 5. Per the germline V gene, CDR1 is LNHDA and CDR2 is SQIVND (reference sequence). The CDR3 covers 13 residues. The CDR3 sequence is CAGHRGLTGELFF. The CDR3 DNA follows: TGTGCCGGACACAGGGGGCTCACCGGGGAGCTGTTTTTT.

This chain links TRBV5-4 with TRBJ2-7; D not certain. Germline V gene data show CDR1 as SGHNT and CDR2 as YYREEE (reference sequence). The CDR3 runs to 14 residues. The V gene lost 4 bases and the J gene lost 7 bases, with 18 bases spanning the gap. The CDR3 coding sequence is TGTGCCAGCAGCCTCGGGCCTTTCCTGGAGGAGCAGTACTTC. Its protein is CASSLGPFLEEQYF.

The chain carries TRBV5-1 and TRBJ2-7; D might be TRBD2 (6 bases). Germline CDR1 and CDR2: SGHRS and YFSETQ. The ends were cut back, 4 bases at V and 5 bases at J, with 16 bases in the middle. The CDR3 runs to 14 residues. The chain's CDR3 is CASSDHRGLNEQYF. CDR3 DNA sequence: TGCGCCAGCAGCGATCATCGGGGGTTAAACGAGCAGTACTTC. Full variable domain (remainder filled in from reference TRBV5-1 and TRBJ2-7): KAGVTQTPRYLIKTRGQQVTLSCSPISGHRSVSWYQQTPGQGLQFLFEYFSETQRNKGNFPGRFSGRQFSNSRSEMNVSTLELGDSALYLCASSDHRGLNEQYFGPGTRLTVT.